Listed here are 5 T cell receptor beta chains from one sample, sequenced in a study of preoperative IRX-2 immunotherapy in early breast cancer. Libraries were prepared by immunoSEQ multiplex PCR; TCRdb keeps only in-frame clonotypes and omits some of them. Among some 29,000 clones listed, around 87% were seen once. Specified treatment: preoperative locoregional IRX-2 cytokine immunotherapy. The sample here was taken from a patient treated with IRX-2 immunotherapy. The receptors stem from a human donor with breast cancer.

This chain joins TRBV10-3 and TRBJ1-5; 7 positions agree with TRBD1. Germline V CDR1 and CDR2: ENHRY, SYGVKD. V dropped 11 bases and J dropped 3; count of bases not matched to a gene: 7. The CDR3 covers 13 residues. The CDR3 loop is CASTGTVNQPQHF. CDR3 in DNA: TGTGCCTCAACCGGGACAGTCAATCAGCCCCAGCATTTT.

This clone has just a few counts. The chain joins TRBV6-5 to TRBJ2-5, with unresolved D. V was shortened by 0 bases and J by 3 bases, with 8 bases between the two germline ends. Germline CDR1 and CDR2: MNHEY and SVGAGI. The CDR3 is 14 residues long. CDR3 sequence (DNA): TGTGCCAGCAGTTACTCGAGGCAGAAAGAGACCCAGTACTTC. Residues: CASSYSRQKETQYF.

The chain joins TRBV9 to TRBJ2-4; TRBD1 or TRBD2 may be the D gene (5 bases each). The V and J ends lost 4 bases and 1 base respectively, with 12 bases between them. CDR1 is SGDLS and CDR2 is YYNGEE in the germline V gene. The CDR3 consists of 15 residues. Written as DNA, the CDR3 is TGTGCCAGCAGCCCGGGGACGGCCGCCAAAAACATTCAGTACTTC. Translation gives CASSPGTAAKNIQYF.

The chain combines TRBV6-1 with TRBJ2-1; the match to TRBD1 covers 8 bases. Per germline, CDR1 MNHNS and CDR2 SASEGT. This CDR3 is 15 amino acids long. The V and J ends lost 5 bases and 7 bases, in that order; junction bases with no gene match: 10. This CDR3 is CASSWGQGARNEQFF. In DNA form, the CDR3 reads TGTGCCAGCAGTTGGGGGCAGGGGGCGCGGAATGAGCAGTTCTTC.

This rearrangement joins TRBV28 to TRBJ2-5; 9 positions match TRBD2. The CDR3 runs to 14 residues. CDR1 MDHEN and CDR2 SYDVKM come from the germline V gene. V lost 5 bases to trimming and J lost 5 bases; unmatched junction nucleotides: 6. This CDR3 reads CASSPGLARETQYF. The CDR3 DNA reads TGTGCCAGCAGTCCAGGACTAGCGAGGGAGACCCAGTACTTC.